The 24 T cell receptor beta chains below come from one sample, sequenced in a study of blood T cell repertoires in COVID-19. The data were produced by immunoSEQ multiplex PCR, yet TCRdb's version contains in-frame clones alone and is incomplete. The repertoire holds approximately 150,000 clones, approximately 80% seen once, with approximately 3.5% in the top ten. What was sequenced was peripheral blood. The origin of the receptors is an older man who had recovered from COVID-19.

The chain combines TRBV5-4 with TRBJ2-5, with a possible D match to TRBD1 (5 bases). The V and J ends lost 4 bases and 4 bases respectively, with 17 bases between them. CDR3 length: 15 residues. Germline assignment: CDR1 SGHNT and CDR2 YYREEE (reference sequence). This CDR3 is CASSRQSGFGETQYF. CDR3 nucleotides: TGTGCCAGCAGCAGACAGTCAGGATTCGGAGAGACCCAGTACTTC.

The CDR3 protein is CASSESTSGRDEQYF. For the CDR3, the DNA is TGTGCCAGCAGTGAAAGTACTAGCGGGAGGGACGAGCAGTACTTC. The chain links TRBV25-1 to TRBJ2-7; the match to TRBD2 covers 13 bases. Germline CDR1 MGHDK, CDR2 SYGVNS. This CDR3 has 15 amino acids. The trim removed 2 bases at V and 5 bases at J, leaving 3 bases unmatched.

This sequence joins TRBV14 and TRBJ2-7; a possible D gene is TRBD2 (6 bases). This CDR3 has 15 amino acids. Germline loops: CDR1 SGHDN, CDR2 FVKESK. V was shortened by 4 bases and J by 3 bases, with 16 bases between the two germline ends. This chain's CDR3 is CASSPSGLRYYEQYF. The CDR3 DNA is TGTGCCAGCAGCCCCTCGGGACTTAGGTACTACGAGCAGTACTTC.

Only one count was recorded for this clone. The CDR3 DNA is TGTGCCAGCAGCTCATGGGGCCTGACAGATACGCAGTATTTT. It encodes CASSSWGLTDTQYF. This chain joins TRBV11-2 and TRBJ2-3, with TRBD1 as a possible D gene (5 bases). CDR1 and CDR2 (germline): SGHAT, FQNNGV. There are 14 residues in the CDR3. Trimming left V 4 bases short and J 3 bases short, with 11 bases between.

This chain connects TRBV6-5 to TRBJ2-7, with 7 nucleotides matching TRBD1. The V segment lost 6 bases and the J segment 0 bases; nucleotides outside the gene matches: 5. CDR1 and CDR2 from the germline V gene are MNHEY and SVGAGI. The CDR3 contains 14 residues. CDR3 bases: TGTGCCAGCAGATGGACAGGAAGCTCCTACGAGCAGTACTTC. Its protein is CASRWTGSSYEQYF.

The CDR3 DNA reads as TGTGCCACCAAAAACAGGGGAGTAAGCAATGAGCAGTTCTTC. Translation gives CATKNRGVSNEQFF. The chain has TRBV19 and TRBJ2-1; 7 nucleotides agree with TRBD1. The V segment lost 10 bases and the J segment 6 bases; nucleotides outside the gene matches: 12. The CDR3 runs to 14 residues. CDR1 LNHDA and CDR2 SQIVND come from the germline V gene (reference sequence).

This clone showed up just a few times. V gene TRBV12-3 or TRBV12-4 combines with J gene TRBJ2-5, with 9 bases aligning to TRBD1. After removal of 5 bases from V and 5 bases from J, the junction contained 3 bases not matched to a gene. The CDR3 sequence is 13 residues long. DNA for the CDR3: TGTGCCAGCAGTGACAGGGGGACTGAGACCCAGTACTTC. Its translation is CASSDRGTETQYF.

The gene calls are TRBV5-1 and TRBJ1-1; tentative D call: TRBD1 (5 bases). CDR3 length: 13 amino acids. Germline lookup yields CDR1 SGHRS and CDR2 YFSETQ. V gave up 1 base and J gave up 2 bases, with 6 bases separating them. The CDR3 nucleotides are TGCGCCAGCAGCTTGAGGGGAAACACTGAAGCTTTCTTT. Translated, it gives CASSLRGNTEAFF.

This rearrangement joins TRBV29-1 to TRBJ1-1; the D gene is possibly TRBD1 (5 bases). V lost 0 bases, J lost 5 bases, and 16 bases lay in between. This CDR3 is 15 amino acids long. The germline V gene encodes CDR1 SQVTM and CDR2 ANQGSEA. The CDR3 reads CSVEDSGTPGTEAFF. The DNA of the CDR3 is TGCAGCGTTGAAGATAGCGGGACTCCGGGGACTGAAGCTTTCTTT.

The gene calls are TRBV3-1 (or the pseudogene TRBV3-2) and TRBJ1-1; 8 nucleotides align to TRBD1. Germline assignment: CDR1 LGHDT and CDR2 YNNKEL (reference sequence). The CDR3 sequence is 14 residues long. Trimming removed 4 bases from V and 5 bases from J; junction bases left unmatched: 6. Here the CDR3 DNA reads TGTGCCAGCAGCCTAGCAGGGGGCATGACTGAAGCTTTCTTT. It encodes CASSLAGGMTEAFF.

This chain joins TRBV19 and TRBJ1-6, with D perhaps matching TRBD1 (5 bases). Germline loops: CDR1 LNHDA, CDR2 SQIVND (reference sequence). The CDR3 extends over 14 amino acids. Trimming removed 6 bases from V and 16 bases from J, with 22 bases in between. Written as DNA, the CDR3 is TGTGCCAGTAGCTCCGAGGGAGGCGGGACCCTACTCCACTTT. Amino acid sequence: CASSSEGGGTLLHF.

The chain recombines TRBV10-3 with TRBJ2-1, with D maybe TRBD2 (6 bases). This CDR3 is built from 16 residues. The V gene lost 9 bases and the J gene lost 0 bases, with 18 bases spanning the gap. CDR1 and CDR2 (germline): ENHRY, SYGVKD. CDR3 sequence: CAIGRNTESSYNEQFF. CDR3 sequence (DNA): TGTGCCATTGGGAGGAACACGGAAAGCTCCTACAATGAGCAGTTCTTC.

The V and J genes are TRBV20-1 and TRBJ2-7; a weak D match, TRBD2 (5 bases). The V gene's germline CDR1 is DFQATT and CDR2 SNEGSKA (reference sequence). CDR3 length: 13 residues. Trimming pared 3 bases from V and 5 bases from J, leaving 14 bases between. Written as DNA, the CDR3 is TGCAGTGCTAGTTTCATTTCGGGGAACGAGCAGTACTTC. Encoded protein: CSASFISGNEQYF.

The chain recombines TRBV3-1 (or the pseudogene TRBV3-2) with TRBJ2-3; D ambiguous. CDR1 is LGHDT, CDR2 YNNKEL, per germline (reference sequence). The V end was cut by 5 bases, the J end by 2 bases, with 14 bases between. The CDR3 covers 15 residues. Here the CDR3 reads CASSIEPVATDTQYF. The CDR3 region has the DNA TGTGCCAGCAGCATCGAGCCTGTTGCCACAGATACGCAGTATTTT.

The chain uses TRBV4-1 and TRBJ1-5, with D possibly being TRBD1 (6 bases). Germline loops: CDR1 MGHRA, CDR2 YSYEKL. The CDR3 covers 16 residues. Trimming stripped 2 bases from V and 10 bases from J, with 21 bases between. CDR3 coding DNA: TGCGCCAGCAGCCAATGGCCCCCAGGGGACCCCGAACCCCAGCATTTT. Its protein product is CASSQWPPGDPEPQHF.

This chain uses TRBV5-1 with TRBJ2-3, with 11 bases that match TRBD2. Trimming cost V 1 base and J 2 bases; bases outside gene matches: 9. The CDR3 has 18 residues. Per the germline V gene, CDR1 is SGHRS and CDR2 is YFSETQ. The CDR3 DNA is TGCGCCAGCAGCTTGACTAGCGGGGGACGGGGCTTCACAGATACGCAGTATTTT. This encodes CASSLTSGGRGFTDTQYF.

The rearrangement links TRBV2 to TRBJ2-7; 12 bases agree with TRBD2. The CDR3 totals 15 residues. CDR1 is SNHLY, CDR2 FYNNEI, per germline. Losses at the gene ends were 5 bases for V and 2 bases for J; bases not matched to a gene: 4. The CDR3: CASSSGLAGTYEQYF. CDR3 DNA sequence: TGTGCCAGCAGTTCCGGACTAGCGGGGACCTACGAGCAGTACTTC.

The genes are TRBV6-2 or TRBV6-3 and TRBJ1-1; D gene unclear. The CDR3 extends over 14 amino acids. Looked up from germline, CDR1 is MNHEY and CDR2 is SVGEGT. The germline V and J ends were trimmed by 4 bases and 3 bases, with 12 bases remaining between them. The CDR3, as DNA: TGTGCCAGCAGTTTCAGCACCAGGTACACTGAAGCTTTCTTT. Its protein product is CASSFSTRYTEAFF.

J is TRBJ2-1 and V is TRBV4-1; 12 nucleotides line up with TRBD2. The CDR3 length is 18 residues. The ends lost 1 base at V and 3 bases at J; junction bases unmatched: 7. Germline loops: CDR1 MGHRA, CDR2 YSYEKL. The CDR3 protein is CASSQVEGLAGFYNEQFF. The CDR3 DNA reads TGCGCCAGCAGCCAAGTCGAAGGACTAGCGGGGTTCTACAATGAGCAGTTCTTC.

The sample holds a few counts of this clone. The chain carries TRBV2 and TRBJ1-3; D is possibly TRBD1 (5 bases). V lost 7 bases and J 2 bases, leaving 15 bases between the germline ends. There are 15 residues in the CDR3. CDR1 and CDR2 from the germline V gene are SNHLY and FYNNEI. The CDR3: CASTTPGGTGNTIYF. For the CDR3, the DNA is TGTGCCAGCACCACCCCGGGGGGGACTGGAAACACCATATATTTT. Combining the CDR3 with reference TRBV2 and TRBJ1-3 gives the whole variable domain EPEVTQTPSHQVTQMGQEVILRCVPISNHLYFYWYRQILGQKVEFLVSFYNNEISEKSEIFDDQFSVERPDGSNFTLKIRSTKLEDSAMYFCASTTPGGTGNTIYFGEGSWLTVV.

This chain connects TRBV9 to TRBJ1-4; the match to TRBD1 covers 9 bases. Germline lookup yields CDR1 SGDLS and CDR2 YYNGEE. V dropped 4 bases and J dropped 4; count of bases not matched to a gene: 14. The CDR3 extends over 18 amino acids. The CDR3 region has the DNA TGTGCCAGCAGCCCCCGGGACAGGGCCTACAAGGGTAATGAAAAACTGTTTTTT. Its translation is CASSPRDRAYKGNEKLFF.

The J gene is TRBJ2-3, the V gene TRBV10-3, with 9 bases aligning to TRBD1. Unmatched junction bases numbered 10, after V lost 6 bases and J lost 9 bases. Germline V lookup: CDR1 ENHRY, CDR2 SYGVKD. CDR3 length: 14 residues. The chain's CDR3 is CAIRPGQGRWTQYF. The CDR3 region has the DNA TGTGCCATCAGGCCGGGACAGGGACGGTGGACGCAGTATTTT.

The genes are TRBV7-2 and TRBJ2-5, with 14 bases lining up with TRBD2. The length of the CDR3 is 16 residues. CDR1 is SGHTA, CDR2 FQGNSA, per germline. V shed 5 bases, J shed 7 bases, and the junction held 9 bases outside the gene matches. Written as DNA, the CDR3 is TGTGCCAGCAGCACCCTGACTAGCGGGAGGGCCACGACCCAGTACTTC. This sequence encodes CASSTLTSGRATTQYF.

V is TRBV3-1 (or the pseudogene TRBV3-2) and J is TRBJ2-3; D remains unclear. V lost 5 bases to trimming and J lost 2 bases, with 17 bases between them. Germline lookup yields CDR1 LGHDT and CDR2 YNNKEL (reference sequence). The CDR3 contains 16 residues. The CDR3 DNA sequence: TGTGCCAGCAGCTACTCGATCAGCGAACTCACAGATACGCAGTATTTT. It specifies CASSYSISELTDTQYF.